The present T cell receptor (beta chain) was sequenced within a study of T-cell memory formation after mild COVID-19 (dated by TCRdb to about 2021). Context from the whole study: Most TCR sequence clusters were specific to one of the two donors. The cohort was made up of two young adult volunteers, one female and one male, who were previously healthy. In two donors, T-cell clones that expanded and contracted after mild COVID-19 were followed by sequencing TCRalpha and TCRbeta repertoires longitudinally.

General findings and caveats noted by the study authors: Contracting CD4+ clones appeared mostly in the CM and EM memory subsets, whereas CD8+ clones were enriched in EMRA. Only two mild cases were covered in the study, and larger cohorts including severe cases with pre-infection samples were considered necessary. Whether the second-wave clones peaking on day 37 were SARS-CoV-2 specific was not confirmed. Clones that contracted from day 15 to 85 showed balanced CD4/CD8 phenotypes, whereas a second wave of clones that expanded from day 15 to 37 leaned towards CD4+. Some responding clones were found in pre-infection memory, which suggests that pre-existing cross-reactive memory T cells took part in the SARS-CoV-2 response.

This clonotype was seen more than once but under ten times. This receptor's antigen is unknown. There are no base qualities to consult, and no much larger clone falls within one base. Ficoll-Paque density gradient centrifugation was the method used to isolate PBMCs. A distance of 7 bases separates the germline ends of V and J, which lose 3 bases and 10 bases respectively. CDR1 and CDR2 were assigned from the germline V gene as LGHNT and FRNRAP. Including cysteine and phenylalanine, the CDR3 has 11 amino acids. Only CDR3 DNA remains: 33 bases, in frame from the first base. Sequencing took place on an Illumina NovaSeq 6000. TCRalpha and TCRbeta cDNA libraries were constructed by 5'RACE with constant-segment primers, with sample barcodes and unique molecular identifiers being introduced. RNA was extracted from every sample with Trizol reagent. Libraries were amplified in two PCR steps, with a second sample barcode and Illumina TruSeq adapters added in the second step. Sequencing of the libraries was done on an Illumina NovaSeq, producing 2 x 150 bp paired-end reads. In the original analysis: Reads were demultiplexed and collapsed into UMI-guided consensus sequences with migec v1.2.7. With mixcr v2.1.11, UMI consensuses were aligned to TRA and TRB V and J templates and assembled into clonotypes. Expanded or contracted clonotypes were those called significant by both edgeR and NoisET, with noise models trained on biological replicates. For edgeR calls, the thresholds were a false discovery rate-adjusted p below 0.01 and a log2 fold-change of 1. As an exploratory analysis of dynamics, PCA with hierarchical clustering was applied to max-normalized trajectories of the 1000 most abundant clonotypes. Each responding clone was given a CD4 or CD8 phenotype based on the CD4+ and CD8+ repertoires, which had been sequenced separately. TCRdb passed the public sequencing reads through fastp at Q25 and MiXCR, retaining productive beta sequences. A single entry per CDR3 protein holds the most common genes and DNA from its merged rows. TCRdb assigned the V and J calls; the authors' analysis was not used. For this sample there are about 470,000 distinct CDR3 sequences; more than 20% appear just once. About 12% of the sample is held by the ten biggest clonotypes.

Sequencing was carried out using PBMCs or a T cell subset sorted from them (not recorded which). The chain is made from TRBV12-5 and TRBJ2-1; no confident D gene assignment can be made. The clonotype originates from an adult woman who had mild COVID-19 (a few samples of this study predate the infection). The sample titles of this study are shuffled in the database, so cell type and time point are left out; the donor was told from shared clones. The nucleotides are TGTGCTAGTGGTTTCGAGAGGGAGCAGTTCTTC. Translated, it reads CASGFEREQFF.